Listed below are T cell receptor beta chains from one sample, sequenced in a study of CD8 T cells in ankylosing spondylitis. Using its own MiXCR run on the 5' RACE reads, TCRdb lists one record per CDR3 protein. The sample contains 200,000 to 300,000 distinct CDR3 sequences, more than 20% of which appear only once. Sequenced material: blood, either unsorted or a sorted T cell fraction (not recorded which). These receptors were taken from a male donor with ankylosing spondylitis or in good health (not recorded which). The CDR3 runs from the conserved cysteine through the conserved F or W. A D gene is named only where the DNA matches it firmly. Some rows have no size entry. The others give once, few or many, or a class for an expanded clone.

j_gene,len,d_gene,abundance,v_gene,CDR3aa,CDR3nt
TRBJ2-1,11,.,many,TRBV7-2,CATSRYNEQFF,TGTGCCACCTCCCGGTACAATGAGCAGTTCTTC
TRBJ2-5,15,TRBD1,.,TRBV20-1,CSARDGQGALETQYF,TGCAGTGCTAGAGATGGTCAGGGGGCGCTAGAGACCCAGTACTTC
TRBJ2-5,16,.,.,TRBV10-3,CAISESRGDSGETQYF,TGTGCCATCAGTGAGTCGCGAGGGGATAGTGGCGAGACCCAGTACTTC
TRBJ2-7,15,TRBD2,many,TRBV12-3/TRBV12-4,CASSIQTSGGHEQYF,TGTGCCAGCAGTATCCAGACCAGCGGGGGGCACGAGCAGTACTTC
TRBJ1-4,11,.,few,TRBV20-1,CALGGEEKLFF,TGCGCCCTTGGAGGGGAGGAAAAACTGTTTTTT
TRBJ2-7,17,.,few,TRBV27,CASGDSTGRWTDYEQYF,TGTGCCAGCGGGGACTCGACAGGGCGGTGGACGGACTACGAGCAGTACTTC
TRBJ2-5,13,.,.,TRBV20-1,CSLAGLYQETQYF,TGCAGTCTGGCGGGACTCTACCAAGAGACCCAGTACTTC
TRBJ2-3,15,.,many,TRBV6-1,CASSEIRSVADTQYF,TGTGCCAGCAGTGAGATTAGAAGTGTGGCAGATACGCAGTATTTT
TRBJ2-1,12,TRBD1,few,TRBV20-1,CSATTPGTGEFF,TGCAGTGCCACAACACCCGGGACAGGGGAGTTCTTC
TRBJ1-4,14,.,many,TRBV12-3/TRBV12-4,CASSARDIDEKLFF,TGTGCCAGCAGTGCCCGGGACATAGATGAAAAACTGTTTTTT
TRBJ2-1,18,TRBD2,many,TRBV29-1,CSVEGRGTSRNSYNEQFF,TGCAGCGTTGAAGGACGCGGGACTAGTCGAAACTCCTACAATGAGCAGTTCTTC
TRBJ2-3,14,TRBD1,.,TRBV5-5,CASSSQGGTDTQYF,TGTGCCAGCAGCTCCCAGGGGGGCACAGATACGCAGTATTTT
TRBJ2-3,15,.,many,TRBV20-1,CSARDSRLSPDTQYF,TGCAGTGCTAGAGATTCCCGCCTTAGCCCAGATACGCAGTATTTT
TRBJ2-3,13,.,.,TRBV29-1,CSVELGGGDTQYF,TGCAGCGTTGAACTTGGCGGTGGAGATACGCAGTATTTT
TRBJ2-5,14,TRBD1,.,TRBV7-6,CASSGRTGAETQYF,TGTGCCAGCAGCGGCCGGACAGGGGCCGAGACCCAGTACTTC
TRBJ2-7,15,.,many,TRBV12-3/TRBV12-4,CASSHGTIVSYEQYF,TGTGCCAGCAGCCACGGGACCATTGTCTCCTACGAGCAGTACTTC
TRBJ2-3,16,.,many,TRBV20-1,CSASGTPGRRGDTQYF,TGCAGTGCTTCCGGGACGCCCGGACGCCGAGGAGATACGCAGTATTTT
TRBJ2-1,13,TRBD1,many,TRBV6-1,CASIPIGGQRGFF,TGTGCCAGCATCCCGATAGGGGGCCAACGTGGGTTCTTC
TRBJ2-7,14,.,.,TRBV29-1,CSVGSQGGLYEQYF,TGCAGCGTGGGGTCGCAGGGCGGCCTCTACGAGCAGTACTTC
TRBJ1-1,12,TRBD1,.,TRBV29-1,CSVERGLYEAFF,TGCAGCGTTGAGAGGGGGCTGTATGAAGCTTTCTTT
TRBJ2-1,15,.,.,TRBV7-2,CASSLGPRSNNEQFF,TGTGCCAGCAGCTTAGGTCCGAGGTCGAACAATGAGCAGTTCTTC
TRBJ2-5,13,.,many,TRBV29-1,CSVDVAEQETQYF,TGCAGCGTTGACGTGGCCGAACAAGAGACCCAGTACTTC
TRBJ2-7,17,.,.,TRBV5-5,CASSFGQPHLATYEQYF,TGTGCCAGCAGCTTTGGACAGCCTCACCTCGCCACCTACGAGCAGTACTTC
TRBJ1-5,13,.,.,TRBV29-1,CSVVGKPTGPQHF,TGCAGCGTTGTTGGCAAGCCCACAGGGCCCCAGCATTTT
TRBJ2-7,14,.,many,TRBV7-2,CASSLQAASYEQYF,TGTGCCAGCAGCTTACAGGCAGCCTCCTACGAGCAGTACTTC
TRBJ2-2,15,.,many,TRBV6-1,CASRPGTTNTGELFF,TGTGCCAGCAGACCCGGGACAACGAACACCGGGGAGCTGTTTTTT
TRBJ2-1,15,TRBD2,many,TRBV20-1,CSARLAGGPHREQFF,TGCAGTGCTAGACTAGCGGGGGGGCCGCACCGTGAGCAGTTCTTC
TRBJ1-1,14,TRBD1,many,TRBV5-1,CASSPRTGDTEAFF,TGCGCCAGCAGCCCCCGGACAGGGGACACTGAAGCTTTCTTT
TRBJ2-3,13,TRBD2,.,TRBV10-3,CAVSGGAADTQYF,TGTGCCGTAAGCGGGGGGGCTGCAGATACGCAGTATTTT
TRBJ1-6,14,.,few,TRBV20-1,CSARSDRINSPLHF,TGCAGTGCTAGATCCGACAGAATTAATTCACCCCTCCACTTT
TRBJ1-2,14,TRBD1,many,TRBV29-1,CSVDGQGSFYGYTF,TGCAGCGTTGACGGACAGGGCTCCTTCTATGGCTACACCTTC
TRBJ2-1,13,.,many,TRBV12-3/TRBV12-4,CASSFGGAGEQFF,TGTGCCAGCAGTTTCGGCGGGGCGGGTGAGCAGTTCTTC
TRBJ1-3,14,TRBD1,many,TRBV29-1,CSVAGQGAGNTIYF,TGCAGCGTTGCCGGACAGGGGGCTGGAAACACCATATATTTT
TRBJ2-7,11,.,few,TRBV20-1,CSGSVSYEQYF,TGCAGTGGTTCGGTTTCCTACGAGCAGTACTTC
TRBJ2-2,16,TRBD1,few,TRBV5-1,CASSLGTGRNTGELFF,TGCGCCAGCAGCTTGGGGACAGGCCGAAACACCGGGGAGCTGTTTTTT
TRBJ1-6,15,.,many,TRBV7-9,CASSSQGLLREALHF,TGTGCCAGCAGCTCCCAGGGGCTCCTTAGGGAGGCCCTCCACTTT
TRBJ2-3,16,TRBD1,.,TRBV20-1,CSAKGFRDRATDTQYF,TGCAGTGCAAAGGGCTTCCGGGACAGGGCCACAGATACGCAGTATTTT
TRBJ2-7,13,TRBD1,.,TRBV12-3/TRBV12-4,CASRPQAGGEQYF,TGTGCCAGCAGGCCTCAAGCAGGGGGCGAGCAGTACTTC
TRBJ2-1,13,.,few,TRBV24-1,CATSDLKVAEQFF,TGTGCCACCAGTGACTTGAAGGTAGCCGAGCAGTTCTTC
TRBJ2-3,16,.,.,TRBV6-1,CASSRAGTRRTDTQYF,TGTGCCAGCAGCCGAGCCGGGACCCGCCGCACAGATACGCAGTATTTT
TRBJ2-3,15,.,many,TRBV12-3/TRBV12-4,CASRLRTEPGDTQYF,TGTGCCAGCAGACTCCGGACGGAGCCTGGGGATACGCAGTATTTT
TRBJ2-1,14,TRBD2,.,TRBV20-1,CSVRGGLGNNEQFF,TGCAGTGTTCGGGGGGGCCTCGGGAACAATGAGCAGTTCTTC
TRBJ2-7,15,.,.,TRBV5-5,CASTGSGGRSYEQYF,TGTGCCAGCACCGGGTCGGGCGGGCGCTCCTACGAGCAGTACTTC
TRBJ2-3,13,TRBD2,few,TRBV20-1,CSAKLAGTDTQYF,TGCAGTGCTAAACTAGCGGGGACAGATACGCAGTATTTT
TRBJ2-3,12,.,.,TRBV7-2,CASSRPADTQYF,TGTGCCAGCAGCCGACCGGCAGATACGCAGTATTTT
TRBJ2-1,16,.,few,TRBV20-1,CSARKDPTGTYNEQFF,TGCAGTGCTAGAAAGGACCCAACGGGTACCTACAATGAGCAGTTCTTC
TRBJ2-1,11,.,few,TRBV20-1,CSAVDYNEQFF,TGCAGTGCGGTGGACTACAATGAGCAGTTCTTC
TRBJ1-3,13,.,many,TRBV6-1,CASSRSSGNTIYF,TGTGCCAGCAGTCGGAGCTCTGGAAACACCATATATTTT
TRBJ2-5,14,TRBD1,.,TRBV20-1,CSASVDRGVETQYF,TGCAGTGCTAGCGTGGACAGGGGGGTCGAGACCCAGTACTTC
TRBJ2-2,18,.,.,TRBV6-8,CASSTKKLDPRSGRELFF,TGTGCCAGCAGTACCAAGAAATTGGATCCTCGGTCCGGCCGGGAGCTGTTTTTT
TRBJ2-3,13,.,.,TRBV7-2,CASRGQPTDTQYF,TGTGCCAGCAGAGGCCAACCCACAGATACGCAGTATTTT
TRBJ2-7,14,TRBD2,few,TRBV20-1,CSASGTRSTHEQYF,TGCAGTGCGTCCGGGACTAGGTCTACCCACGAGCAGTACTTC
TRBJ1-1,12,TRBD1,.,TRBV5-3,CARTQGGTEAFF,TGTGCCAGAACCCAGGGGGGGACTGAAGCTTTCTTT
TRBJ1-4,13,.,many,TRBV7-2,CASSLIGGEKLFF,TGTGCCAGCAGCTTAATCGGAGGGGAAAAACTGTTTTTT
TRBJ2-5,14,.,.,TRBV10-3,CAISRRGTEETQYF,TGTGCCATCAGTCGGAGGGGGACCGAAGAGACCCAGTACTTC
TRBJ2-5,14,.,many,TRBV3-1,CASSGTGEQETQYF,TGTGCCAGCAGCGGGACGGGGGAACAAGAGACCCAGTACTTC
TRBJ2-4,15,TRBD2,few,TRBV29-1,CSVGTGGTKKNIQYF,TGCAGCGTTGGGACGGGGGGGACTAAGAAAAACATTCAGTACTTC
TRBJ2-1,16,.,.,TRBV18,CASSPSGRGPYNEQFF,TGTGCCAGCTCACCATCTGGGCGGGGGCCCTACAATGAGCAGTTCTTC
TRBJ2-5,15,TRBD2,few,TRBV20-1,CSASKTGGGQETQYF,TGCAGTGCTAGCAAAACGGGGGGGGGCCAAGAGACCCAGTACTTC
TRBJ2-1,13,.,few,TRBV6-1,CASRKTAGNEQFF,TGTGCCAGCAGGAAGACAGCGGGTAATGAGCAGTTCTTC